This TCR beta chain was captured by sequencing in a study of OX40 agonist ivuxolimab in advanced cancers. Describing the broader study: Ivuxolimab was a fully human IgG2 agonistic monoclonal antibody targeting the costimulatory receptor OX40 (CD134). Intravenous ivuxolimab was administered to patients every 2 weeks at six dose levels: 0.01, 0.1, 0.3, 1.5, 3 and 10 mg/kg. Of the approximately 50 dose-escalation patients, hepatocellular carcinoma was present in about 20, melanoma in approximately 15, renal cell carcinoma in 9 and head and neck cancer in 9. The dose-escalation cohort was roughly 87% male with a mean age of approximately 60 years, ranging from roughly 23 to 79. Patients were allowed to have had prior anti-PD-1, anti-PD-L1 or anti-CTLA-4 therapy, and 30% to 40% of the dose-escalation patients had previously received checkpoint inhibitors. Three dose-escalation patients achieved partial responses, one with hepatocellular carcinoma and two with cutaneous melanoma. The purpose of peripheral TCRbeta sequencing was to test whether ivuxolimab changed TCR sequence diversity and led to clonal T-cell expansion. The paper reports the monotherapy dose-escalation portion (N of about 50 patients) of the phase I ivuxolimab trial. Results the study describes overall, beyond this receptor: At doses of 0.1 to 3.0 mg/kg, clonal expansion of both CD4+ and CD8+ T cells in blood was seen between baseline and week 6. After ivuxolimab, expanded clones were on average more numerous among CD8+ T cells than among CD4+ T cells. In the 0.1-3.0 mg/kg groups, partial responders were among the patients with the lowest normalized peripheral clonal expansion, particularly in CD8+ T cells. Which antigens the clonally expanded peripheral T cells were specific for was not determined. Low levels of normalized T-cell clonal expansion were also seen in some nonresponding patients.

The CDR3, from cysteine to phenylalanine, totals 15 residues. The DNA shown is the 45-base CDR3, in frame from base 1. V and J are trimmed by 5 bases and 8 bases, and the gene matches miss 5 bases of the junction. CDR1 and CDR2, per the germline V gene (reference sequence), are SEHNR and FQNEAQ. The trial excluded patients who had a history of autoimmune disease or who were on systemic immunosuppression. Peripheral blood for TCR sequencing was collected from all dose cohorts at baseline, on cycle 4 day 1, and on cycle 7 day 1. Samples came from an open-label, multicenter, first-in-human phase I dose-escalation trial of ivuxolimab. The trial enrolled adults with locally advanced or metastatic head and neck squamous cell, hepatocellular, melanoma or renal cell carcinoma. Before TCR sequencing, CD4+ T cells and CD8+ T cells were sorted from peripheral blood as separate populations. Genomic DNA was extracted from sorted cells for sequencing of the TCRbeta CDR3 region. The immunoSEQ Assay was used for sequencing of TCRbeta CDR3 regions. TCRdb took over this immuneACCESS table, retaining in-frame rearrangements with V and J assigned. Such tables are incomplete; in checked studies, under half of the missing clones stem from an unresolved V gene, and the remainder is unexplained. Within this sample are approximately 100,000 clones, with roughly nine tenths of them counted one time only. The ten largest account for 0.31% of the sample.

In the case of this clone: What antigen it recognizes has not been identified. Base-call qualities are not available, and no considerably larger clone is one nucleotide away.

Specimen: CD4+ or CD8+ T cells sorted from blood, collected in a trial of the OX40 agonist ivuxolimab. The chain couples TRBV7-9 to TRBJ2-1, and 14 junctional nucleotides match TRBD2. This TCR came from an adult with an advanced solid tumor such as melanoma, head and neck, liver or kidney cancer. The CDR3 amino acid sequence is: CASSETSGRAYEQFF. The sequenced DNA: TGTGCCAGCAGCGAGACTAGCGGGAGGGCCTATGAGCAGTTCTTC.